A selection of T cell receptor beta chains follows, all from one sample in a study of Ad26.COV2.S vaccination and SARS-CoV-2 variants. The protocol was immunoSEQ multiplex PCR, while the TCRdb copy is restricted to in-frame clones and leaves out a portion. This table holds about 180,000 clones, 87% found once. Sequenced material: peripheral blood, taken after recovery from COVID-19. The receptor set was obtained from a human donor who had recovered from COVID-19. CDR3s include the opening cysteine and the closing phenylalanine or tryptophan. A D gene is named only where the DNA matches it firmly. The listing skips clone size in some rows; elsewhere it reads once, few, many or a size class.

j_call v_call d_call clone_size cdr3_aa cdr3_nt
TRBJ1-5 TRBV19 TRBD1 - CASSTFDRGLGSNQPQHF TGTGCCAGTAGTACTTTCGACAGGGGGCTTGGGAGCAATCAGCCCCAGCATTTT
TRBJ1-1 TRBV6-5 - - CASSLLGGTEAFF TGTGCCAGCAGTCTCTTGGGAGGCACTGAAGCTTTCTTT
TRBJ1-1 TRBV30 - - CAWSRGSWTEAFF TGTGCCTGGAGTCGGGGGTCGTGGACTGAAGCTTTCTTT
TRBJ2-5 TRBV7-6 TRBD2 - CASTPTSGIETQYF TGTGCCAGCACCCCGACTAGCGGGATTGAGACCCAGTACTTC
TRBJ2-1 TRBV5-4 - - CASSPTPQDKAFF TGTGCCAGCAGCCCCACGCCACAGGATAAGGCGTTCTTC
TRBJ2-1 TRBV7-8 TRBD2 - CASNARLAGKFF TGTGCCAGCAACGCGCGACTAGCGGGTAAGTTCTTC
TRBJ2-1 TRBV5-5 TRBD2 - CASSFAGGPLRQFF TGTGCCAGCAGTTTCGCGGGGGGACCATTACGGCAGTTCTTC
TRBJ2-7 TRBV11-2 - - CASSPGRAPAYEQYF TGTGCCAGCAGCCCTGGGCGGGCGCCTGCCTACGAGCAGTACTTC
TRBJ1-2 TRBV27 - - CASSLSRFYGYTF TGTGCCAGCAGTTTATCCCGTTTCTATGGCTACACCTTC
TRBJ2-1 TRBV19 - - CATYQGGRGRSEQFF TGTGCCACCTACCAGGGGGGTCGGGGTCGAAGTGAGCAGTTCTTC
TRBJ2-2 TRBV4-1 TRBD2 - CASSQSGSGAGELFF TGCGCCAGCAGCCAAAGCGGGAGCGGGGCCGGGGAGCTGTTTTTT
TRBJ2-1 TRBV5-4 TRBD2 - CASSLDGSGNNEQFF TGTGCCAGCAGCTTGGATGGTAGCGGGAACAATGAGCAGTTCTTC
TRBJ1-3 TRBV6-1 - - CATMGGAKNTIYF TGTGCGACCATGGGGGGGGCGAAAAACACCATATATTTT
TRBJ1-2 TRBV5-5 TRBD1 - CASSFGGGPINYGYTF TGTGCCAGCAGCTTTGGAGGGGGCCCAATTAACTATGGCTACACCTTC
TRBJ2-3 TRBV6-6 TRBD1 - CASSYPRQGSTDTQYF TGTGCCAGCAGTTACCCAAGACAGGGGAGCACAGATACGCAGTATTTT
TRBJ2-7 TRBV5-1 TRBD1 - CASSFSTGDLSYEQYF TGCGCCAGCAGCTTTTCTACAGGGGATCTCTCCTACGAGCAGTACTTC
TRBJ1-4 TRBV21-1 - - CASSKEETELNEKLFF TGTGCCAGCAGCAAAGAGGAAACAGAACTGAATGAAAAACTGTTTTTT
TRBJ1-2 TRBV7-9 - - CASRPRADRYGYTF TGTGCCAGCCGCCCCAGGGCAGACCGCTATGGCTACACCTTC
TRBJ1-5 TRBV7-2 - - CASSLSGNQPQHF TGTGCCAGCAGCTTAAGTGGGAATCAGCCCCAGCATTTT
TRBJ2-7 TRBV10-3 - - CAISDTYEQYF TGTGCCATCAGCGACACCTACGAGCAGTACTTC
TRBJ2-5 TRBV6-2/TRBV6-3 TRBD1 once CASSYLTGGVKTQYF TGTGCCAGCAGTTACTTGACAGGGGGCGTAAAGACCCAGTACTTC
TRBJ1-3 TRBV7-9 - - CASSRGDSGNTIYF TGTGCCAGCAGCAGAGGGGACTCTGGAAACACCATATATTTT
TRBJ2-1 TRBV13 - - CASSFGGSTYNEQFF TGTGCCAGCAGCTTTGGGGGTTCCACCTACAATGAGCAGTTCTTC
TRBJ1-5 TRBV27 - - CASSPRLRSGWGNQPQHF TGTGCCAGCAGTCCGAGGTTGAGATCAGGGTGGGGAAATCAGCCCCAGCATTTT
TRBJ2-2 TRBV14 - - CASSPRQTGELFF TGTGCCAGCAGCCCCCGACAGACCGGGGAGCTGTTTTTT
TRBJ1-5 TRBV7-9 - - CASSPAGISNQPQHF TGTGCCAGCAGCCCCGCTGGGATTAGCAATCAGCCCCAGCATTTT
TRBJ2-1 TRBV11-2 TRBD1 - CASSLGQGARNEQFF TGTGCCAGCAGCTTAGGACAGGGGGCGCGGAATGAGCAGTTCTTC
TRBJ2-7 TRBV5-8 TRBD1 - CASSTRTGARSYEQYF TGTGCCAGCAGCACCCGTACAGGGGCCCGCTCCTACGAGCAGTACTTC
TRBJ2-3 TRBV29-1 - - CSVDDGTDTQYF TGCAGCGTCGACGATGGCACAGATACGCAGTATTTT
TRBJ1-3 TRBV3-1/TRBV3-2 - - CASSQETISTGNTIYF TGTGCCAGCAGCCAAGAGACAATCTCGACTGGAAACACCATATATTTT
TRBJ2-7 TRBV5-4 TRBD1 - CASRTGTGENEQYF TGTGCCAGCAGGACCGGGACAGGGGAAAACGAGCAGTACTTC